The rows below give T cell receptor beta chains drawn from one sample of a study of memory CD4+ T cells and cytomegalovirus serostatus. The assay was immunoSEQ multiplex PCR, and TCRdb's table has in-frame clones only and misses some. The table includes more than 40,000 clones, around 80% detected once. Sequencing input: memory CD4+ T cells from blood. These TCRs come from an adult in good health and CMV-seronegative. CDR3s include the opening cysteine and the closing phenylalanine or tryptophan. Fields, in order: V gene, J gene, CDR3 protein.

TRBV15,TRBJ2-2,CATSRVAVGGELFF
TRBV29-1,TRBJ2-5,CSVKPGPSTTETQYF
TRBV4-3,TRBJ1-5,CASSQTTSNQPQHF
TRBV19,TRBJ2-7,CASSIRTAPYEQYF
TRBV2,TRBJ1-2,CASSVTGDGYTF
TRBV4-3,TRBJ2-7,CASSQAQRESEQYF
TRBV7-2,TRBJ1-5,CASSQSQGQWQPQHF
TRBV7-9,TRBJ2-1,CASSLGLRYNEQFF
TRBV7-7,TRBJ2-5,CASSLGLRSETQYF
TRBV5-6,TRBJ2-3,CASSVPSGAYDTQYF